A selection of T cell receptor beta chains follows, all from one sample in a study of cytomegalovirus exposure and HLA in healthy donors. Generated by immunoSEQ multiplex PCR, the TCRdb table keeps only in-frame clones and is missing some. The sample shows some 170,000 clones, approximately 86% of them seen only once. Source material: PBMCs. These receptors originate from a man aged 30-40 years in good health and CMV-seropositive. The CDR3 runs from the conserved cysteine through the conserved F or W. The D gene is left open where the match is weak. A clone size is listed for some rows: how often the clone was seen (once, few, many), or a class if it is expanded.

V	size	D	J	DNA	CDR3
TRBV29-1	.	.	TRBJ2-1	TGCAGCGTCTTGAGGGCGCTATCCTACAATGAGCAGTTCTTC	CSVLRALSYNEQFF
TRBV13	.	.	TRBJ2-1	TGTGCCAGCAGCCAAGGGCCTGAGCAGTTCTTC	CASSQGPEQFF
TRBV4-2	once	.	TRBJ2-1	TGTGCCAGCAGCCAAGTCGAGTCCGCCGGCGATGAGCAGTTCTTC	CASSQVESAGDEQFF
TRBV5-1	.	.	TRBJ1-1	TGCGCCAGCAGTGGTAGGCCTTGGGAGAACACTGAAGCTTTCTTT	CASSGRPWENTEAFF
TRBV9	.	.	TRBJ2-3	TGTGCCAGCAGCGTAGTAGTTGATACGCAGTATTTT	CASSVVVDTQYF
TRBV4-1	.	.	TRBJ2-7	TGCGCCAGCAGCCACCCCCTCACAGAAAGCTCCTACGAGCAGTACTTC	CASSHPLTESSYEQYF
TRBV29-1	.	.	TRBJ2-6	TGCAGCGGTTACTCTGGGGCCAACGTCCTGACTTTC	CSGYSGANVLTF
TRBV6-1	.	.	TRBJ2-7	TGTGCCAGCGCAACAGGGTTAAGCTCCTACGAGCAGTACTTC	CASATGLSSYEQYF
TRBV2	.	.	TRBJ2-7	TGTGCCAGCAGGAGATCTGACAGGTTCTGCGACTTC	CASRRSDRFCDF
TRBV27	few	.	TRBJ1-1	TGTGCCAGTCGAACGGGACACCGTGCTTTCTTT	CASRTGHRAFF
TRBV18	.	.	TRBJ1-1	TGTGCCAGCTCACCCGGGCCGACGAGCACTGAAGCTTTCTTT	CASSPGPTSTEAFF
TRBV5-4	.	TRBD1	TRBJ1-3	TGTGCCAGCAGCTTGGGGACAGGCCTCCCTGGAGGAAACACCATATATTTT	CASSLGTGLPGGNTIYF
TRBV5-1	.	.	TRBJ2-7	TGCGCCAGCAGCACCGGGGCTATGAGCGAGCAGTACTTC	CASSTGAMSEQYF
TRBV19	.	TRBD1	TRBJ1-2	TGTGCCAGTAGTATCTACAGGGGGCGAGGAGGCTACACCTTC	CASSIYRGRGGYTF
TRBV9	.	.	TRBJ1-5	TGTGCCAGCAGCCCACCCGACAGCAATCAGCCCCAGCATTTT	CASSPPDSNQPQHF
TRBV5-6	once	.	TRBJ2-5	TGTGCCAGCACCTTGGTTTTAGGGGGGGAGACCCAGTACTTC	CASTLVLGGETQYF
TRBV6-6	.	.	TRBJ1-4	TGTGCCAGCAGTCGGAACAGGGACGGGGGGAATGAAAAACTGTTTTTT	CASSRNRDGGNEKLFF
TRBV4-1	.	TRBD1	TRBJ2-5	TGCGCCAGCAGCCCGCGGACAGGGGGGAGAAAAGAGACCCAGTACTTC	CASSPRTGGRKETQYF
TRBV13	.	TRBD1	TRBJ2-7	TGTGCCAGCAGCTCCGGGACAGTAGCCCAGCAGTACTTC	CASSSGTVAQQYF
TRBV18	.	.	TRBJ1-5	TGTGCCAGCTCCGGGGCCCCACGGGGCAATCAGCCCCAGCATTTT	CASSGAPRGNQPQHF
TRBV2	.	.	TRBJ2-7	TGTGCCAGCGGGTTGGGGATCACCTACGAGCAGTACTTC	CASGLGITYEQYF